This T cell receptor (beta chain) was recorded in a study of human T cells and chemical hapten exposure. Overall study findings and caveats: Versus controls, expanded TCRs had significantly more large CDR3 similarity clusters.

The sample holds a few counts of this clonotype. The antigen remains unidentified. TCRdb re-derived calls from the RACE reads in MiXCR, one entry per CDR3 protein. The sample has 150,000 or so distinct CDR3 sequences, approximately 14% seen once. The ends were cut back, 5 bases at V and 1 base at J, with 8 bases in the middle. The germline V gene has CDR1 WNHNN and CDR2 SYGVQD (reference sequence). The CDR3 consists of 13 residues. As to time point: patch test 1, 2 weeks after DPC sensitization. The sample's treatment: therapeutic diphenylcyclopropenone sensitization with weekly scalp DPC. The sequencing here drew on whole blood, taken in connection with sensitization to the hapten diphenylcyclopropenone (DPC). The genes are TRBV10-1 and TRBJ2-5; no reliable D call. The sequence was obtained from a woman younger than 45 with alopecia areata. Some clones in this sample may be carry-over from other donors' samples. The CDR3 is CASSMTVQETQYF. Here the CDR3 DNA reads TGCGCCAGCAGTATGACGGTCCAAGAGACCCAGTACTTC.